These 4 T cell receptor beta chains share one sample of origin, sequenced in a study of shared clonotypes between healthy human individuals. TCRdb's table, derived via immunoSEQ multiplex PCR, lists solely in-frame clones and lacks some. The sample shows 300,000 to 400,000 clones, less than 85% of them seen only once. Material for sequencing was memory CD4+ T cells sorted from blood. Indicated subset: CD45RA-negative fraction. All receptors come from a man aged 25 to 40 in good health.

The genes are TRBV7-9 and TRBJ2-2; 10 bases match TRBD2. Germline V gene lookup returns CDR1 SEHNR and CDR2 FQNEAQ (reference sequence). This CDR3 contains 15 residues. Trimming took 5 bases from V and 6 from J; bases not matched to a gene: 6. The chain's CDR3 is CASSESAGGAGELFF. The DNA for the CDR3 is TGTGCCAGCAGCGAATCAGCGGGAGGGGCCGGGGAGCTGTTTTTT.

The rearrangement uses TRBV9 and TRBJ2-7; D is possibly TRBD2 (6 bases). V gave up 4 bases and J gave up 0 bases, with 11 bases separating them. Germline V lookup: CDR1 SGDLS, CDR2 YYNGEE. CDR3 length: 14 residues. CDR3 sequence reads: CASSRLGVSYEQYF. CDR3 coding DNA: TGTGCCAGCAGCAGACTAGGAGTCTCCTACGAGCAGTACTTC.

The J gene is TRBJ1-1, the V gene TRBV6-5, with 11 bases lining up with TRBD1. V lost 6 bases, J lost 4 bases, and 4 bases stayed unmatched. This CDR3 contains 14 residues. CDR1 and CDR2 from the germline V gene are MNHEY and SVGAGI. The CDR3 is CASRDRGLGTEAFF. The CDR3 bases are TGTGCCAGCAGGGACAGGGGGCTGGGCACTGAAGCTTTCTTT.

The chain recombines TRBV28 with TRBJ2-1; no clear D gene. This CDR3 contains 16 residues. V shed 7 bases and J shed 6 bases, with 22 bases lying between them. Germline loops: CDR1 MDHEN, CDR2 SYDVKM. In nucleotides, the CDR3 is TGTGCCAGCACTCTTTTTAAGACCACAAAGGGCAATGAGCAGTTCTTC. Protein sequence: CASTLFKTTKGNEQFF.